This T cell receptor (beta chain) was recorded in a study of blood T cell repertoires in COVID-19. V shed 0 bases, J shed 5 bases, and the junction held 8 bases outside the gene matches. There are 15 residues in the CDR3. CDR1 is SGDLS and CDR2 is YYNGEE in the germline V gene. TCRdb keeps only in-frame clones here, not all; method: immunoSEQ multiplex PCR. In the table there are under 250,000 clones, roughly 91% of which are singletons. The J gene is TRBJ2-7, the V gene TRBV9; 7 nucleotides line up with TRBD2. The sample was peripheral blood. The TCR originated in a man in his thirties or forties with COVID-19, enrolled during active disease. This chain's CDR3 is CASSVATGGAHEQYF. The CDR3 nucleotides read TGTGCCAGCAGCGTAGCTACGGGGGGAGCCCACGAGCAGTACTTC.